Presented here are 10 T cell receptor beta chains from one specimen sequenced in a study of response to subunit inactivated influenza vaccine. TCRdb reprocessed the RT-PCR reads with MiXCR, giving one entry per CDR3 protein. The sample lists 540,000 or so distinct CDR3 sequences, 13% occurring once. Specimen: PBMCs from blood, collected about 40 days after vaccination. These receptors were taken from a man aged 50 to 59 who received an inactivated influenza vaccine.

This clonotype occurred a few times. This chain joins TRBV7-6 and TRBJ2-2; 10 bases map to TRBD2. Germline assignment: CDR1 SGHVS and CDR2 FNYEAQ. The CDR3 length is 16 residues. V trimming: 4 bases; J trimming: 4 bases; junction bases outside the gene matches: 6. The CDR3 here is CASSSLAGVTTGELFF. CDR3 in DNA: TGTGCCAGCAGCTCCCTAGCGGGGGTTACCACCGGGGAGCTGTTTTTT. Combining the CDR3 with reference TRBV7-6 and TRBJ2-2 gives the whole variable domain GAGVSQSPRYKVTKRGQDVALRCDPISGHVSLYWYRQALGQGPEFLTYFNYEAQQDKSGLPNDRFSAERPEGSISTLTIQRTEQRDSAMYRCASSSLAGVTTGELFFGEGSRLTVL.

At least ten counts were recorded for this clonotype. The chain combines TRBV12-3 or TRBV12-4 with TRBJ2-7, with D hard to call. V was shortened by 10 bases and J by 1 base, with 11 bases between the two germline ends. The CDR3 totals 12 residues. CDR3 in DNA: TGTGCCACCGCCGAAGGGTCCTACGAGCAGTACTTC. Translated, it gives CATAEGSYEQYF.

A few counts support this clonotype. This chain connects TRBV5-1 to TRBJ2-3; D may be TRBD2 (6 bases). CDR3 length: 15 amino acids. V was cut by 0 bases and J by 1 base, with 9 bases left in between. In germline, CDR1 is SGHRS, CDR2 YFSETQ. CDR3 nucleotides: TGCGCCAGCAGCTTGGACCAGCGGGGCACAGATACGCAGTATTTT. It is translated as CASSLDQRGTDTQYF.

The genes are TRBV5-1 and TRBJ2-1, with 10 bases lining up with TRBD1. After removal of 2 bases from V and 5 bases from J, the junction contained 4 bases not matched to a gene. The CDR3 contains 15 residues. Germline V gives CDR1 SGHRS, CDR2 YFSETQ. The CDR3 bases are TGCGCCAGCAGCTTCGACAGGGGGCCGAACAATGAGCAGTTCTTC. Protein: CASSFDRGPNNEQFF.

There are a few counts of this clonotype. The chain employs TRBV28 and TRBJ2-7, with TRBD2 as a possible D gene (6 bases). Per the germline V gene, CDR1 is MDHEN and CDR2 is SYDVKM. The CDR3 totals 15 residues. The V end lost 6 bases, the J end lost 4 bases, and 19 bases lay between the germline ends. The CDR3 DNA reads as TGTGCCAGCAGCCGCCCCTCTTTCGGGGGTTACGAGCAGTACTTC. This gives the protein CASSRPSFGGYEQYF.

V gene TRBV11-2 combines with J gene TRBJ2-2; 15 bases map to TRBD2. The CDR3 length is 18 residues. The germline CDR1 and CDR2 sequences are SGHAT and FQNNGV. The V and J ends lost 4 bases and 3 bases, in that order; junction bases with no gene match: 6. The chain's CDR3 is CASSSGLAGGPDTGELFF. The CDR3 DNA is TGTGCCAGCAGCTCCGGACTAGCGGGGGGGCCGGACACCGGGGAGCTGTTTTTT.

The rearrangement joins TRBV7-9 to TRBJ2-5; D is unclear. The CDR3 runs 14 residues. Trimming took off 5 bases at V and 0 bases at J, with 10 bases between the two ends. In germline, CDR1 is SEHNR, CDR2 FQNEAQ (reference sequence). The CDR3 sequence: CASSHQEYQETQYF. The CDR3, as DNA: TGTGCCAGCAGCCACCAGGAGTACCAAGAGACCCAGTACTTC.

The chain is built from TRBV18 and TRBJ1-1, with D hard to call. Germline lookup yields CDR1 KGHSH and CDR2 LQKENI. The ends were cut back, 5 bases at V and 4 bases at J, with 17 bases in the middle. CDR3 length: 15 residues. CDR3 sequence reads: CASSSPGPRVTEAFF. In DNA form, the CDR3 reads TGTGCCAGCTCATCTCCGGGTCCTAGGGTCACTGAAGCTTTCTTT. Full variable domain (outside the CDR3, taken from reference TRBV18 and TRBJ1-1): NAGVMQNPRHLVRRRGQEARLRCSPMKGHSHVYWYRQLPEEGLKFMVYLQKENIIDESGMPKERFSAEFPKEGPSILRIQQVVRGDSAAYFCASSSPGPRVTEAFFGQGTRLTVV.

The CDR3 protein is CASSPTSGLAKNIQYF. The CDR3 DNA follows: TGTGCCAGCAGCCCCACTAGCGGACTAGCCAAAAACATTCAGTACTTC. J is TRBJ2-4 and V is TRBV7-2, with 8 bases aligning to TRBD2. The V and J ends lost 5 bases and 0 bases, in that order; junction bases with no gene match: 6. The CDR3 is made up of 16 amino acids. Germline CDR1 reads SGHTA; CDR2 reads FQGNSA.

V gene TRBV7-2 combines with J gene TRBJ1-2, with a tentative D call TRBD1 (5 bases). V lost 2 bases to trimming and J lost 2 bases, with 9 bases between them. This CDR3 has 14 amino acids. Germline assignment: CDR1 SGHTA and CDR2 FQGNSA. This CDR3 reads CASSLSNRNYGYTF. The CDR3 nucleotides are TGTGCCAGCAGCTTATCGAACAGGAACTATGGCTACACCTTC.